This TCR beta chain was identified in a study of blood T cell repertoires in COVID-19. Study processing details: Estimated nucleated cell counts came from reference gene primer amplification. Clones were sequenced by immunoSEQ multiplex PCR, and TCRdb holds only the in-frame ones, with some missing. V and J calls and clone size come straight from that table; D and trimming were deduced from the DNA. Among 40,000 to 50,000 clones listed, 86% were seen once. In its sample, this clone was seen a few times. Germline V gene lookup returns CDR1 KGHSH and CDR2 LQKENI. The CDR3 extends over 14 amino acids. Trimming shortened V by 2 bases and J by 2 bases, and 9 bases separated the two germline ends.

Sequences were obtained from PBMCs or T cells enriched from blood (not recorded which). The TCR was taken from a woman in her forties or fifties who had recovered from COVID-19. The chain combines TRBV18 with TRBJ2-5; a weak D match, TRBD2 (6 bases). CDR3 sequence reads: CASSPDGTQETQYF. Here the CDR3 DNA reads TGTGCCAGCTCACCAGACGGGACTCAAGAGACCCAGTACTTC.